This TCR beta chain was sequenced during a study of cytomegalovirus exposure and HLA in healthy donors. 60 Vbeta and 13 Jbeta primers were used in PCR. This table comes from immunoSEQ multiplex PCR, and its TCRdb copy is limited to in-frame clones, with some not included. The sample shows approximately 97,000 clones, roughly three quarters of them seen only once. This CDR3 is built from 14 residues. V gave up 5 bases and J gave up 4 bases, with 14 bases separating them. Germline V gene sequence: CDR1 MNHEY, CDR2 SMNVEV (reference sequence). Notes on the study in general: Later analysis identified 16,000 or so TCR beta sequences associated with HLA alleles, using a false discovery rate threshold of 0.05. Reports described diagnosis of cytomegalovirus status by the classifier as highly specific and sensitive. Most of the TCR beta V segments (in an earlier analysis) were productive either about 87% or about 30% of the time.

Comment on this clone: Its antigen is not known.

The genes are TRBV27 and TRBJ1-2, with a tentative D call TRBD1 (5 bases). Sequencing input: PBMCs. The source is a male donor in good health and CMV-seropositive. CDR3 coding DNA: TGTGCCAGCAGTCCCACGACAGCAAGCTATGGCTACACCTTC. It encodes CASSPTTASYGYTF.